This T cell receptor beta chain was retrieved from a study of blood T cell repertoires in COVID-19. Overall study: COVID-19 samples from acute and convalescent phases originated in the United States, Italy and Spain. The analysed material was cDNA or gDNA that came from T cells, B-cell-depleted T cells, or PBMCs.

In the original processing: Amplification with reference gene primers provided the estimates of nucleated cell counts. Only in-frame clones appear in the TCRdb table, and some are missing; sequencing was by immunoSEQ multiplex PCR. V, J and clone size were drawn from that table, and D and trimming were deduced from the DNA. The profile shows hundreds of thousands of clones, around 87% of them singletons. The CDR3 spans 16 residues. Germline V gene data show CDR1 as MNHNY and CDR2 as SVGAGI (reference sequence). V lost 7 bases and J 2 bases, leaving 18 bases between the germline ends. Sequenced input: peripheral blood. The clonotype was recovered from a man aged 55 to 69 with acute or convalescent COVID-19. V is TRBV6-6 and J is TRBJ1-5; D possibly corresponds to TRBD1 (6 bases). The CDR3 bases are TGTGCCAGCACCCAGGGGAGATCGTTTGGCAATCAGCCCCAGCATTTT. It translates to CASTQGRSFGNQPQHF.